This is a list of T cell receptor beta chains from one sample in a study of blood T cell repertoires in COVID-19. Repertoires were generated with immunoSEQ multiplex PCR, while TCRdb's copy carries only in-frame clones and drops some. This table holds under 200,000 clones, more than 70% found once. Sequencing was performed on peripheral blood. These receptors all stem from a man aged 40-55 years with active or convalescent COVID-19. Each CDR3 is given with its conserved first and last residue. Each record gives: D gene, V gene, CDR3 protein. D genes are given only for firm matches.

. | TRBV19 | CASSIAEKLFF
. | TRBV12-3/TRBV12-4 | CASSLLPDTQYF
TRBD1 | TRBV14 | CASRVTGGYNSPLHF
. | TRBV11-2 | CASSSRPQNSPLHF
TRBD2 | TRBV5-5 | CASSTSGSDTQYF
TRBD1 | TRBV5-1 | CASSPGQGFQETQYF
. | TRBV3-1/TRBV3-2 | CASSPRNFGNQPQHF
. | TRBV18 | CASSPQTRVEQYF
. | TRBV5-1 | CASSLRWGQDQYF
TRBD2 | TRBV12-5 | CASGFIPSGSYNEQFF
TRBD2 | TRBV20-1 | CSASRLAGANGEQYF
. | TRBV15 | CATSRDPSSTDTQYF
TRBD2 | TRBV4-1 | CASSQGTSGVETQYF
. | TRBV7-9 | CASSSSPGPLYGYTF
TRBD1 | TRBV9 | CASSVALAGGRTDTQYF
TRBD2 | TRBV28 | CASSLELAGDNEQFF